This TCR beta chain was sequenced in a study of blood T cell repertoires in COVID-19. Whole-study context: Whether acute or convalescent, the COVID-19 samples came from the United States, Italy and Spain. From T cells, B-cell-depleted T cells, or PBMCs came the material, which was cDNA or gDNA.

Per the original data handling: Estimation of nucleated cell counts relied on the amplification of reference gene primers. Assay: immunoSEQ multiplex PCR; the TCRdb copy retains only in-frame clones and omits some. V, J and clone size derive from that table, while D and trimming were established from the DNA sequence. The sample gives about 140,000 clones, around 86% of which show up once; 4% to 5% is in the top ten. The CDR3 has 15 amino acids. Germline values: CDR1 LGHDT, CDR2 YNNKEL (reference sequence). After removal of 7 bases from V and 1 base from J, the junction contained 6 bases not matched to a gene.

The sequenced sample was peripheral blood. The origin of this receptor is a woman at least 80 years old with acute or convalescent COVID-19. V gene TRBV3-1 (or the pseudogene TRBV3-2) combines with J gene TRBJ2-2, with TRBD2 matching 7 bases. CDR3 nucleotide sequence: TGTGCCAGCACCCAGACTAGCCGGAACACCGGGGAGCTGTTTTTT. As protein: CASTQTSRNTGELFF.